The clone carrying this TCR beta chain has more than one count but fewer than ten. Its antigen is not identified. Profiled with immunoSEQ multiplex PCR; TCRdb holds only in-frame clones, not every one. Among 150,000 or so clones, roughly 90% were seen once, and the ten largest hold around 4%. These data come from a study of T cell responses to AZD1222 COVID-19 vaccine. General study results and limits: In a largely white British group with more females than males, clonal diversity was possibly underestimated. At 160-218 and 743-854, vaccine-associated CD4 TCRs were dominant, and they spanned spike. Only six AZD1222 recipients tested seropositive at baseline. Spike-specific TCR repertoires showed rising breadth and depth after two AZD1222 doses.

This CDR3 is 15 amino acids long. J lost 5 bases, V lost 6 bases, and 8 bases had no gene match. Germline assignment: CDR1 MDHEN and CDR2 SYDVKM. The input for sequencing was peripheral blood, taken on day 0 of AZD1222 vaccination. The receptor's source is an adult in good health. The rearrangement links TRBV28 to TRBJ1-2, with 11 bases aligning to TRBD1. CDR3 loop: CASSLGTGGKYGYTF. For the CDR3, the DNA is TGTGCCAGCAGCCTCGGGACAGGGGGAAAATATGGCTACACCTTC.